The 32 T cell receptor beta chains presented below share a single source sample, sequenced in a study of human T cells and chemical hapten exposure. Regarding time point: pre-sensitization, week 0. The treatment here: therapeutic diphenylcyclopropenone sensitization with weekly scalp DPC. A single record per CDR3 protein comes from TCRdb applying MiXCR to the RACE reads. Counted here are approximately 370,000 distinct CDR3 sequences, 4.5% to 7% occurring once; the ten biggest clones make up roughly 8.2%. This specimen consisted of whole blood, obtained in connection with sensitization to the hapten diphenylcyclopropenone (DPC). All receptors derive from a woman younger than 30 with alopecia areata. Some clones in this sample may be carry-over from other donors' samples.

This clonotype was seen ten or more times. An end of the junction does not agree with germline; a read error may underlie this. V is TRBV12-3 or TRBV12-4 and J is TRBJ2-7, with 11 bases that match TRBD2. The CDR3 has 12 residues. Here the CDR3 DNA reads TGTGCCAGCAGTCTAGCGGGGGGCCGTGGATACTTC. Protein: CASSLAGGRGYF.

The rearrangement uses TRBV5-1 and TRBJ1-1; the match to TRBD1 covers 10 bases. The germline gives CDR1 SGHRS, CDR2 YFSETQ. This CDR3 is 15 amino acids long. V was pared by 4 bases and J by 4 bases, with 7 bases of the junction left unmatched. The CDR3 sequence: CASSPRDRGGTEAFF. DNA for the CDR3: TGCGCCAGCAGCCCCCGGGACAGGGGCGGCACTGAAGCTTTCTTT.

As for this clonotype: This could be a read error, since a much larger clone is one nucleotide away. The CDR3 region has the DNA TGCAGTGCTACCTTGGACACCTTCGGGGATTCACCCCTCCAATTT. Translation gives CSATLDTFGDSPLQF. This chain uses TRBV20-1 with TRBJ1-6; a weak D match, TRBD1 (5 bases). Per germline, CDR1 DFQATT and CDR2 SNEGSKA (reference sequence). This CDR3 has 15 amino acids.

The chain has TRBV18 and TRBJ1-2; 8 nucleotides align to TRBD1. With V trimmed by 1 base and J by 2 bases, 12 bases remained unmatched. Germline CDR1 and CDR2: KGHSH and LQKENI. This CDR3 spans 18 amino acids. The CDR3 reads CASSPLPGGGIMNYGYTF. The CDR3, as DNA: TGTGCCAGCTCACCACTCCCAGGGGGCGGAATAATGAACTATGGCTACACCTTC.

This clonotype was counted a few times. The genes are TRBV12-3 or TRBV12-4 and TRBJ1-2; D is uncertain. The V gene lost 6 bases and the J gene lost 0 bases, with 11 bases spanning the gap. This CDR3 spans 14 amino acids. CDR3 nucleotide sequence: TGTGCCAGCAGCTTGCAGTCCTCTAACTATGGCTACACCTTC. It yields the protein CASSLQSSNYGYTF.

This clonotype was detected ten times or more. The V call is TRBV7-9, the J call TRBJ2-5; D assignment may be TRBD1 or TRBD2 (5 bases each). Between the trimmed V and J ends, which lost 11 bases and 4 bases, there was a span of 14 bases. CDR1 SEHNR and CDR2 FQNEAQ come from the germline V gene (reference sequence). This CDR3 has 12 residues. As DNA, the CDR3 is TGTGCCGGATCCGGGACCGGAGAGACCCAGTACTTC. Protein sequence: CAGSGTGETQYF.

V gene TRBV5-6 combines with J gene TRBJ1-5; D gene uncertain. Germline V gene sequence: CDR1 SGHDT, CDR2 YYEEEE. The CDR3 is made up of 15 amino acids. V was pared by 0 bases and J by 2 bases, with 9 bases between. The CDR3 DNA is TGTGCCAGCAGCTTGGACGGCCAGGGCAATCAGCCCCAGCATTTT. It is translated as CASSLDGQGNQPQHF.

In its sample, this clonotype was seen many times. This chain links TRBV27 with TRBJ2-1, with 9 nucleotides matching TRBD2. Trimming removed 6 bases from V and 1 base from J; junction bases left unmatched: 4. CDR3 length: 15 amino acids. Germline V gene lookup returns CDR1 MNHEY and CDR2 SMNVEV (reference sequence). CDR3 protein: CASSPAGGSYNEQFF. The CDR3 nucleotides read TGTGCCAGCAGCCCAGCGGGGGGTTCCTACAATGAGCAGTTCTTC.

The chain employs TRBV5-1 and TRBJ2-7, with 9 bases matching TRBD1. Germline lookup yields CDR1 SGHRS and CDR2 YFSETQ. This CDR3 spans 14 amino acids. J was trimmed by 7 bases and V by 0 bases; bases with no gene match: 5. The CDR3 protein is CASSLETGGREQYF. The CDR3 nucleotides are TGCGCCAGCAGCTTGGAGACAGGGGGTCGGGAGCAGTACTTC.

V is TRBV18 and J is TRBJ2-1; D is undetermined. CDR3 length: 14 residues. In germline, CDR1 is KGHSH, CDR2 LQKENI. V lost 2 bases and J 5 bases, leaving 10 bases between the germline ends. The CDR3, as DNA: TGTGCCAGCTCACCATATAATCAAAACAATGAGCAGTTCTTC. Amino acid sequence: CASSPYNQNNEQFF.

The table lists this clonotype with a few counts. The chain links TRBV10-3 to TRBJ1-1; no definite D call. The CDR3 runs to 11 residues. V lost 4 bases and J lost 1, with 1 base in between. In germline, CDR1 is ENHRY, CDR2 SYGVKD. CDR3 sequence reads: CAISANTEAFF. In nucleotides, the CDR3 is TGTGCCATCAGTGCGAACACTGAAGCTTTCTTT.

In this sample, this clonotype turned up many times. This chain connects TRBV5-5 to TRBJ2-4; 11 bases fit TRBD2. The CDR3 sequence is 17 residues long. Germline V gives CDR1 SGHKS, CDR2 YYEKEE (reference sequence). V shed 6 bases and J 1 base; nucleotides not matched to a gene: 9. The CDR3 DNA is TGTGCCAGCACTGAACTAGCGGGGGCCGGCGCCAAAAACATTCAGTACTTC. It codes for CASTELAGAGAKNIQYF.

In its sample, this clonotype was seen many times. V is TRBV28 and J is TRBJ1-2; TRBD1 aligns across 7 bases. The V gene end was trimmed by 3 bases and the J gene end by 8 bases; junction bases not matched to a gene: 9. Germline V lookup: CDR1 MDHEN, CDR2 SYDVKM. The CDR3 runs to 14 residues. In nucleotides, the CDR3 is TGTGCCAGCAGTTTGGCACAGGGGATCTACGGCTACACCTTC. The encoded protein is CASSLAQGIYGYTF.

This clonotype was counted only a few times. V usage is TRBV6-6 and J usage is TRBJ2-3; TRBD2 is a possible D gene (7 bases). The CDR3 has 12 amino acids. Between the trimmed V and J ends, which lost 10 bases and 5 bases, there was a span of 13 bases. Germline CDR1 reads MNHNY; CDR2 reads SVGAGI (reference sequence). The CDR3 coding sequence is TGTGCCACCGGGGGGCCGGGAGATACGCAGTATTTT. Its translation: CATGGPGDTQYF.

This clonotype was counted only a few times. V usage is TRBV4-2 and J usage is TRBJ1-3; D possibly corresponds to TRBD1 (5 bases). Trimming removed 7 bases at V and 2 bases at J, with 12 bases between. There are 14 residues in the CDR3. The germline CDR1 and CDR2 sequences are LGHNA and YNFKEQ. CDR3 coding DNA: TGTGCCAGCAAGAAGACAGAAACTGGAAACACCATATATTTT. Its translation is CASKKTETGNTIYF.

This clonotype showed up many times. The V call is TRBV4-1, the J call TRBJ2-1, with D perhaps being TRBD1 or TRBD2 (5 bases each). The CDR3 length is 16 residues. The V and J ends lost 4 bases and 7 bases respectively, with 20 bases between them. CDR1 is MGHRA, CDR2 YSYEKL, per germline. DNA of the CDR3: TGCGCCAGCAGCCCGTCGAGGGGTCTTGGGAGTAATGAGCAGTTCTTC. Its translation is CASSPSRGLGSNEQFF.

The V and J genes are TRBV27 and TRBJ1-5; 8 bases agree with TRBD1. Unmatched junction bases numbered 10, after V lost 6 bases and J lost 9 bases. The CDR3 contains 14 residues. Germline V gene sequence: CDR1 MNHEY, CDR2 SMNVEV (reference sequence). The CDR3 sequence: CASRPIDRGGPQHF. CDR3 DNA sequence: TGTGCCAGCAGACCGATCGACAGGGGAGGGCCCCAGCATTTT.

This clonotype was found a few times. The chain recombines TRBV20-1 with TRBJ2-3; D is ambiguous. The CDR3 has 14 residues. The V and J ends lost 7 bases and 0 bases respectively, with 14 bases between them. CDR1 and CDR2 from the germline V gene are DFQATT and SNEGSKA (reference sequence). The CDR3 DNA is TGCAGTGTCCCCCTTTACCCCAGCACAGATACGCAGTATTTT. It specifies CSVPLYPSTDTQYF.

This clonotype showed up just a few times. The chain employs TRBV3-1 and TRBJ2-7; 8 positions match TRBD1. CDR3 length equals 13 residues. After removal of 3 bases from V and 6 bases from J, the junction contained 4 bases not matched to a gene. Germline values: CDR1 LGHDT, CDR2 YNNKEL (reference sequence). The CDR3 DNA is TGTGCCAGCAGCCAGGACAGGGCGGGCGAGCAGTACTTC. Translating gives CASSQDRAGEQYF.

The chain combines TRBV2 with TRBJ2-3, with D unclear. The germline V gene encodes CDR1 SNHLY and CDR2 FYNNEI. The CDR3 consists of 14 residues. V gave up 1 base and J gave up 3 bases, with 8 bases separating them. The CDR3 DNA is TGTGCCAGCAGTGAAGACCGACCTACAGATACGCAGTATTTT. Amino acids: CASSEDRPTDTQYF.

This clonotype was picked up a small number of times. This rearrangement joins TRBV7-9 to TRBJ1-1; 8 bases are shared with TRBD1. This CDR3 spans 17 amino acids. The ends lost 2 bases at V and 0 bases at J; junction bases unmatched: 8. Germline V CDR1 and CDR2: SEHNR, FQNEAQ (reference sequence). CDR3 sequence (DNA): TGTGCCAGCAGCTTAAGGCCCAGGGGGCGAATGAACACTGAAGCTTTCTTT. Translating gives CASSLRPRGRMNTEAFF.

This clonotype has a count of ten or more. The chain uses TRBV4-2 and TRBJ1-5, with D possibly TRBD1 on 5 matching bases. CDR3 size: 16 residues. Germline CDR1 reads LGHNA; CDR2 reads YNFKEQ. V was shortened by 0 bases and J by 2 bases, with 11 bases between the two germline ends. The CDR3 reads CASSQEGRVRNQPQHF. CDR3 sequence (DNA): TGTGCCAGCAGCCAAGAGGGCAGGGTCCGCAATCAGCCCCAGCATTTT.

The CDR3 region is CSAEWTGVADTQYF. CDR3 DNA sequence: TGCAGTGCTGAATGGACAGGGGTGGCAGATACGCAGTATTTT. The chain joins TRBV20-1 to TRBJ2-3; 9 nucleotides line up with TRBD1. Germline V gene sequence: CDR1 DFQATT, CDR2 SNEGSKA (reference sequence). J lost 4 bases, V lost 5 bases, and 7 bases had no gene match. The CDR3 length is 14 residues.

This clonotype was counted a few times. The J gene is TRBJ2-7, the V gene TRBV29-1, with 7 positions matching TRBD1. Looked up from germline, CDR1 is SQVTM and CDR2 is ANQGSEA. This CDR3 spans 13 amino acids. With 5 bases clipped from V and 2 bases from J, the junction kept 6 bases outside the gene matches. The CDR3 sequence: CSVHLGQPYEQYF. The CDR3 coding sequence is TGCAGCGTTCATCTGGGACAGCCCTACGAGCAGTACTTC.

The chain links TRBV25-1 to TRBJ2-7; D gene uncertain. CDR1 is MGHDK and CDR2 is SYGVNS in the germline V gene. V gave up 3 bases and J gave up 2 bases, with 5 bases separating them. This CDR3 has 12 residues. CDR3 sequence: CASSEIAYEQYF. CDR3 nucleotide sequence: TGTGCCAGCAGTGAGATCGCCTACGAGCAGTACTTC.

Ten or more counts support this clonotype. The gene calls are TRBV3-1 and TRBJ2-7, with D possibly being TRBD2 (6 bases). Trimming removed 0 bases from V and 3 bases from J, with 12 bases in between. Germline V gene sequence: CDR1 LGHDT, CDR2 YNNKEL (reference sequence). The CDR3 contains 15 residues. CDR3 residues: CASSQEAGLNYEQYF. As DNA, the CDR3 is TGTGCCAGCAGCCAAGAGGCAGGACTAAACTACGAGCAGTACTTC.

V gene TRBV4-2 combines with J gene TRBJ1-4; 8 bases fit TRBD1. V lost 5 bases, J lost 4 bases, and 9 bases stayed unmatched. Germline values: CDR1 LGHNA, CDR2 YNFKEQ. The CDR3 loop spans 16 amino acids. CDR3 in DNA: TGTGCCAGCAGCGCGGGACAGGACGGTGGTAATGAAAAACTGTTTTTT. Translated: CASSAGQDGGNEKLFF.

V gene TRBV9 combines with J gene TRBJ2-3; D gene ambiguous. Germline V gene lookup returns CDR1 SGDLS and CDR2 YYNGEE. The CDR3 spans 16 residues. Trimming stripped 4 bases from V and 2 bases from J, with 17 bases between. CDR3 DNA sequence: TGTGCCAGCAGCACCAAGGCCAGCACCCCCACAGATACGCAGTATTTT. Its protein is CASSTKASTPTDTQYF. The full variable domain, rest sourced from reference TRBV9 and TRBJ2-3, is DSGVTQTPKHLITATGQRVTLRCSPRSGDLSVYWYQQSLDQGLQFLIQYYNGEERAKGNILERFSAQQFPDLHSELNLSSLELGDSALYFCASSTKASTPTDTQYFGPGTRLTVL.

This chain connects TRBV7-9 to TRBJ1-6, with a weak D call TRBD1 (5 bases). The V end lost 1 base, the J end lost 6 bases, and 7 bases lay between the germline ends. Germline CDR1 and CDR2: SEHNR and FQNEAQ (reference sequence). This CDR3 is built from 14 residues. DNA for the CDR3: TGTGCCAGCAGCTTAGGAGGGGTTAATTCACCCCTCCACTTT. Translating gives CASSLGGVNSPLHF.

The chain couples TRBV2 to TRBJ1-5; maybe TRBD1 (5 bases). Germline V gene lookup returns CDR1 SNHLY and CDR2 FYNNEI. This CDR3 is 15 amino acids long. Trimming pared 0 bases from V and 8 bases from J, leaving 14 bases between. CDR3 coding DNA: TGTGCCAGCAGTGAAGCGCGGGACGGCGGGAAGCCCCAGCATTTT. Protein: CASSEARDGGKPQHF.

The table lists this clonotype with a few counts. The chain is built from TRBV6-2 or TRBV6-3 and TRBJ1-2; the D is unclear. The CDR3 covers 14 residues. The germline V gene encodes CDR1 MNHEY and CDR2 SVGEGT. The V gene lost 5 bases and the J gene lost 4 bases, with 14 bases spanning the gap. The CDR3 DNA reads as TGTGCCAGCAGTCTAGGACGTGCCACCTATGGCTACACCTTC. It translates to CASSLGRATYGYTF.

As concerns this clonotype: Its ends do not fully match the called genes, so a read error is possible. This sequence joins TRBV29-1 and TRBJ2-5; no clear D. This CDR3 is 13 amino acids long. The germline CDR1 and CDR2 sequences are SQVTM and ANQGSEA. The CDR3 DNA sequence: TGCAGCGTTGAGGGCCCTTATCAAGGGACCCAGTACTTC. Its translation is CSVEGPYQGTQYF.